This entry features one T cell receptor (beta chain) sequence. J lost 0 bases, V lost 2 bases, and 2 bases had no gene match. The germline gives CDR1 SGHRS, CDR2 YFSETQ. CDR3 length: 16 amino acids. The sample originates from a study of T cell changes during pregnancy in multiple sclerosis. The data were produced by immunoSEQ multiplex PCR, yet TCRdb's version contains in-frame clones alone and is incomplete. The data hold about 100,000 clones, with 91% observed a single time. The rearrangement uses TRBV5-1 and TRBJ2-1; 10 nucleotides line up with TRBD2. The sequence derives from a female donor with multiple sclerosis, enrolled in a pregnancy study. The sample was peripheral blood, taken in the second trimester of pregnancy. CDR3 sequence: CASSFSGRSSYNEQFF. The CDR3 DNA reads TGCGCCAGCAGCTTTAGCGGGAGGAGCTCCTACAATGAGCAGTTCTTC. Full variable domain (rest looked up from reference TRBV5-1 and TRBJ2-1): KAGVTQTPRYLIKTRGQQVTLSCSPISGHRSVSWYQQTPGQGLQFLFEYFSETQRNKGNFPGRFSGRQFSNSRSEMNVSTLELGDSALYLCASSFSGRSSYNEQFFGPGTRLTVL.